This T cell receptor (beta chain) was captured in a study of cytomegalovirus exposure and HLA in healthy donors (dated 2017 in TCRdb). Broadly, across the study: A later analysis indicated that the 120 or so validation repertoires were generated on the platform also employed for the roughly 720 repertoires of the first cohort. In addition to the first cohort of around 670 subjects, a separate validation cohort of about 120 different subjects was used. To predict cytomegalovirus infection status, the study brought together high-throughput TCR immunosequencing, statistical association of individual TCRs with disease status, and machine learning. The study aimed to test whether cataloging public T cell receptors could reveal signatures of past pathogen exposure.

Results and caveats for the whole study, not just this receptor: It was suggested by the authors that the approach could potentially be generalized to other disease states and immunological phenotypes. While some public TCRs were present in many individuals, most TCR sequences turned up only very rarely across donors. A later analysis lacked HLA typing for the validation cohort, so it scored co-occurrence in that cohort across all 130 or so repertoires. In vitro tests confirmed that a few of the cytomegalovirus-associated TCR beta chains recognize cytomegalovirus antigens. In both the original and validation cohorts, the classifier was reported to diagnose cytomegalovirus status with high specificity and sensitivity. In the study, 150 to 200 TCR beta chains were listed as associated with cytomegalovirus. A later analysis found that TCRs clustered in the first cohort also tended to co-occur in the 120 or so validation repertoires, with approximately 95% of cluster scores above 0.

The donors were included in the validation cohort of roughly 120 subjects, a group kept apart from the approximately 670-subject first cohort. Libraries were prepared through the immunoSEQ multiplex PCR assay. The original pipeline was this. A statistical classification framework was developed to diagnose cytomegalovirus status using the catalog of TCR beta chain sequences. Not all clones reach the TCRdb copy of this immuneACCESS table, which keeps in-frame sequences only. Checked studies attribute under half of the gap to unresolved V genes and leave the rest unexplained. V, J and clone size are those of that table, while D and trimming were read from the DNA. The sample has some 60,000 clones on record, 90% to 96% of them singletons. The ten largest clones capture 0.85% to 1% of the sample. Concerning this clone: Its target antigen remains unknown. Base qualities are missing; no much larger clone stands one base away.

This receptor was identified in a man younger than 35 in good health and CMV-seronegative. Material for sequencing was PBMCs.

The nucleotide sequence reads as follows: TGTGCCAGCAGCTCGACAGGGCTAGCCAAAAACATTCAGTACTTC. It codes for CASSSTGLAKNIQYF. The sequence joins TRBV13 to TRBJ2-4; 7 bases in between match TRBD1. Spanning cysteine to phenylalanine, the CDR3 consists of 15 amino acids. The entry retains the CDR3 DNA only, 45 bases that are in frame from base 1. Unmatched junction bases come to 3, with V trimmed by 4 bases and J by 0 bases. The germline V gene (reference sequence) gives CDR1 as PRHDT and CDR2 as FYEKMQ.